One sample yielded the 13 T cell receptor beta chains listed below, sequenced in a study of blood T cell repertoires in COVID-19 (dated by TCRdb to 2020 to 2021). The method was the immunoSEQ multiplex PCR assay. As stored in TCRdb, this immuneACCESS dataset retains in-frame rearrangements with V and J assigned. A fraction of the clones does not appear; measured against another copy, unresolved V genes explain less than half of the discrepancy, and the remainder lacks a known reason. The table for this sample lists around 390,000 clones; roughly 89% of them were counted only once. The leading ten clones occupy approximately 9.3% of the sample. Sequencing was done on a sample of PBMCs or T cells enriched from blood (not recorded which). The receptors were gathered from a woman aged 45-65 years who had recovered from COVID-19.

The chain uses TRBV5-6 and TRBJ1-2; no reliable D call. Germline V CDR1 and CDR2: SGHDT, YYEEEE. The CDR3 is 14 amino acids. V lost 1 base to trimming and J lost 6 bases, with 13 bases between them. CDR3 nucleotides: TGTGCCAGCAGCTTGAATCGCAGGATAGATGGCTACACCTTC. Encoded protein: CASSLNRRIDGYTF.

This chain links TRBV6-5 with TRBJ2-7, with a tentative D call TRBD1 (5 bases). This CDR3 has 13 amino acids. V was trimmed by 5 bases and J by 3 bases, leaving 11 bases between them. CDR1 and CDR2 (germline): MNHEY, SVGAGI. CDR3 residues: CASSIQGNYEQYF. DNA for the CDR3: TGTGCCAGCAGTATCCAGGGTAACTACGAGCAGTACTTC.

This chain joins TRBV2 and TRBJ1-2; unclear D gene. CDR1 SNHLY and CDR2 FYNNEI come from the germline V gene. CDR3 length: 14 amino acids. Deletions cut 5 bases from V and 5 bases from J, with 15 bases between. The CDR3 DNA is TGTGCCAGCAGTTTTACGGGAGACTATTATGGCTACACCTTC. It translates to CASSFTGDYYGYTF. The entire variable domain, with the rest obtained from reference TRBV2 and TRBJ1-2, is as follows: EPEVTQTPSHQVTQMGQEVILRCVPISNHLYFYWYRQILGQKVEFLVSFYNNEISEKSEIFDDQFSVERPDGSNFTLKIRSTKLEDSAMYFCASSFTGDYYGYTFGSGTRLTVV.

The chain joins TRBV12-3 or TRBV12-4 to TRBJ1-2, with D tentatively TRBD1 (5 bases). There are 13 residues in the CDR3. The V end was cut by 5 bases, the J end by 2 bases, with 9 bases between. CDR3 region: CASSGGFNYGYTF. The CDR3 nucleotides are TGTGCCAGCAGTGGGGGGTTCAACTATGGCTACACCTTC.

J is TRBJ2-1 and V is TRBV4-2; D is possibly TRBD2 (6 bases). The V end was cut by 3 bases, the J end by 10 bases, with 13 bases between. The CDR3 is 13 amino acids. In germline, CDR1 is LGHNA, CDR2 YNFKEQ. CDR3 DNA sequence: TGTGCCAGCAGCCAGTGGAGGGGCAGCGAGCAGTTCTTC. As protein: CASSQWRGSEQFF.

Here the CDR3 DNA reads TGTGCCAGCAGCCGGGGGGTCTACACTGAAGCTTTCTTT. Translation: CASSRGVYTEAFF. V is TRBV3-1 (or the pseudogene TRBV3-2) and J is TRBJ1-1, with a weak D call TRBD1 (5 bases). Germline CDR1 is LGHDT and CDR2 is YNNKEL (reference sequence). The CDR3 is made up of 13 amino acids. Trimming removed 4 bases from V and 3 bases from J, with 9 bases in between.

This chain links TRBV4-2 with TRBJ2-1, with 15 bases matching TRBD2. CDR1 is LGHNA, CDR2 YNFKEQ, per germline. The CDR3 length is 20 residues. Trimming removed 5 bases from V and 8 bases from J; junction bases left unmatched: 19. In DNA form, the CDR3 reads TGTGCCAGCAGCTCGGGAATAGGACTAGCGGGGGGGCGGCGGGGCGATGAGCAGTTCTTC. Protein sequence: CASSSGIGLAGGRRGDEQFF.

This sequence joins TRBV6-5 and TRBJ2-3; D gene ambiguous. CDR1 and CDR2 (germline): MNHEY, SVGAGI. The length of the CDR3 is 14 residues. V lost 6 bases and J lost 4, with 14 bases in between. The DNA for the CDR3 is TGTGCCAGCAGGGTAAATACAGTGCCAGATACGCAGTATTTT. This encodes CASRVNTVPDTQYF.

The chain employs TRBV7-2 and TRBJ1-6, with a possible D match to TRBD1 (6 bases). Trimming left V 1 base short and J 0 bases short, with 16 bases between. Germline CDR1 reads SGHTA; CDR2 reads FQGNSA. CDR3 size: 19 residues. In nucleotides, the CDR3 is TGTGCCAGCAGCTTAGTGGGCACAGGGCAAAGCTCCTATAATTCACCCCTCCACTTT. Translated, it gives CASSLVGTGQSSYNSPLHF.

The V gene is TRBV7-8, the J gene TRBJ1-2; D gene ambiguous. V was cut by 3 bases and J by 9 bases, with 17 bases left in between. The germline CDR1 and CDR2 sequences are SGHVS and FQNEAQ. The CDR3 consists of 14 residues. As DNA, the CDR3 is TGTGCCAGCAGCTTTTCAACCGAGCCTATACGCTACACCTTC. It is translated as CASSFSTEPIRYTF.

This chain connects TRBV9 to TRBJ2-2; D unresolved. V was shortened by 0 bases and J by 1 base, with 7 bases between the two germline ends. The CDR3 loop spans 15 amino acids. Germline CDR1 SGDLS, CDR2 YYNGEE. CDR3 region: CASSVETRNTGELFF. CDR3 DNA sequence: TGTGCCAGCAGCGTAGAGACACGGAACACCGGGGAGCTGTTTTTT.

The rearrangement joins TRBV3-1 (or the pseudogene TRBV3-2) to TRBJ1-1; 7 nucleotides line up with TRBD1. The germline V gene has CDR1 LGHDT and CDR2 YNNKEL (reference sequence). V lost 1 base, J lost 1 base, and 6 bases stayed unmatched. CDR3 length: 16 amino acids. The CDR3 region has the DNA TGTGCCAGCAGCCAAGGAAACAGGGGTAAGAACACTGAAGCTTTCTTT. It encodes CASSQGNRGKNTEAFF.

V usage is TRBV25-1 and J usage is TRBJ1-4; D is perhaps TRBD1 (6 bases). The CDR3 has 17 residues. V was cut by 3 bases and J by 4 bases, with 18 bases left in between. Germline assignment: CDR1 MGHDK and CDR2 SYGVNS. CDR3 region: CASSDPERDTYNEKLFF. The CDR3 bases are TGTGCCAGCAGTGACCCGGAACGGGACACCTATAATGAAAAACTGTTTTTT.